The entry below describes one T cell receptor (beta chain). The antigen is unknown. TCRdb used MiXCR to reprocess the 5' RACE reads, holding one entry per CDR3 protein. Of a few hundred thousand distinct CDR3 sequences listed, around 21% are singletons. The record originates from a study of T-cell memory formation after mild COVID-19. Findings of the study overall: The study detected some responding clones in pre-infection memory, suggesting cross-reactive memory joined. Confirmation was lacking for SARS-CoV-2 specificity of second-wave clones that peaked on day 37. Later expanders leaned CD4+, whereas day 15 to 85 contracting clones were balanced CD4/CD8.

Germline assignment: CDR1 SNHLY and CDR2 FYNNEI. V lost 2 bases and J lost 0, with 14 bases in between. The CDR3 is 16 residues long. Sequenced material: PBMCs or a T cell subset sorted from them (not recorded which). The clonotype comes from an adult woman who had mild COVID-19 (a few samples of this study predate the infection). Cell type and time point are not known. The gene calls are TRBV2 and TRBJ2-7, with D possibly TRBD2 on 6 matching bases. The CDR3 is CASSEFGDSGSYEQYF. For the CDR3, the DNA is TGTGCCAGCAGTGAATTTGGGGACTCCGGCTCCTACGAGCAGTACTTC. Combining the CDR3 with reference TRBV2 and TRBJ2-7 gives the whole variable domain EPEVTQTPSHQVTQMGQEVILRCVPISNHLYFYWYRQILGQKVEFLVSFYNNEISEKSEIFDDQFSVERPDGSNFTLKIRSTKLEDSAMYFCASSEFGDSGSYEQYFGPGTRLTVT.